Reported below is one T cell receptor (beta chain). Its antigen is currently unknown. Compared with germline, one end of the junction differs, possibly owing to a read error. Primers used in a second PCR of about 6 to 11 cycles were a sample-barcoded 5' primer and a J-beta primer mix. MiXCR was run by TCRdb on the 5' RACE reads, yielding one entry per CDR3 protein. The repertoire holds around 790,000 distinct CDR3 sequences, with around 43% as singletons. The data derive from a study of blood T cells in healthy people across ages. Study-level information: Researchers report that template switching captured about one barcoded beta molecule per two T cells. General study findings and limits: The study found more naive CD4+ cells and higher diversity in long-lived than aged donors.

Germline V lookup: CDR1 MDHEN, CDR2 SYDVKM. The length of the CDR3 is 14 residues. This clonotype was sampled from a man aged 55 to 70 in good health. Sequencing was carried out using blood. The chain employs TRBV28 and TRBJ1-2; no clear D gene. CDR3 nucleotides: TGTGCCAGAAGTTTGGGCAGAACTAACTATGGCTACACCTTC. It yields the protein CARSLGRTNYGYTF.